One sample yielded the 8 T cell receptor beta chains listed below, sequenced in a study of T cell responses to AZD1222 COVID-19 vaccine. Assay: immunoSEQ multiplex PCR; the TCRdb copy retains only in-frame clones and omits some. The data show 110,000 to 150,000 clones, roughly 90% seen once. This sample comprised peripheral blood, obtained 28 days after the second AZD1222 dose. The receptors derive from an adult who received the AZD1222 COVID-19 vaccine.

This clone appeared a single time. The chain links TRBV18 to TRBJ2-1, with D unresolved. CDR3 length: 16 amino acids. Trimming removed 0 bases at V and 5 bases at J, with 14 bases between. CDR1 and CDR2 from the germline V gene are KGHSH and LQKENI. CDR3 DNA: TGTGCCAGCTCACCACCGGCAGCTGGAGTCGACAATGAGCAGTTCTTC. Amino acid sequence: CASSPPAAGVDNEQFF.

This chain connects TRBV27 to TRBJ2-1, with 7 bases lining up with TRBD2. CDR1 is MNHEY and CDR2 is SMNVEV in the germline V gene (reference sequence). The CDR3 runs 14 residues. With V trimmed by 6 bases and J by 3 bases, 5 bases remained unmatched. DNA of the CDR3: TGTGCCAGCAGCCGCGGGAGCTACTACAATGAGCAGTTCTTC. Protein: CASSRGSYYNEQFF.

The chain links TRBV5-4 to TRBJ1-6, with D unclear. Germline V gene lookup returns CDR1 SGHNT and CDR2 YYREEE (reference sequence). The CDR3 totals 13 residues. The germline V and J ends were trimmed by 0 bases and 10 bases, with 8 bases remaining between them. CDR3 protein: CASSLVAASPLHF. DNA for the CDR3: TGTGCCAGCAGCTTGGTTGCAGCCTCACCCCTCCACTTT.

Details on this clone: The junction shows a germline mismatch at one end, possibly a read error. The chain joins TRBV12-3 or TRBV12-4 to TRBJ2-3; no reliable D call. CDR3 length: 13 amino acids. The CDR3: CASSLKRVLPQSF. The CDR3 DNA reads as TGTGCCAGCAGTTTAAAAAGGGTACTGCCCCAGTCTTTT.

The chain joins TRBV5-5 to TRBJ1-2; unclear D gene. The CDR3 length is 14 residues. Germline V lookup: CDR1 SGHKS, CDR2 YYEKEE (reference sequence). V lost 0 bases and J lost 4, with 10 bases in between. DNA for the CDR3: TGTGCCAGCAGCTTGGCCGGCGGACTCTATGGCTACACCTTC. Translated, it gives CASSLAGGLYGYTF.

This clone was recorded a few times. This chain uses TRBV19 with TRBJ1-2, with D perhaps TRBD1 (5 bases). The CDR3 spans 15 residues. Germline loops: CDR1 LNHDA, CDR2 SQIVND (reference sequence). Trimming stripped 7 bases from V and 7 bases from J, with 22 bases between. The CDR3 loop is CASTPPPPGIGGYTF. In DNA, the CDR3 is TGTGCCAGTACTCCCCCGCCCCCAGGGATCGGTGGCTACACCTTC.

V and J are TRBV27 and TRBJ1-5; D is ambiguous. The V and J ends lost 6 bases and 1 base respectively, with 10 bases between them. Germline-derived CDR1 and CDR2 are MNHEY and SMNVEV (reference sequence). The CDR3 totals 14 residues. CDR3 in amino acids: CASSRVGSNQPQHF. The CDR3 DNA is TGTGCCAGCAGCCGAGTTGGAAGCAATCAGCCCCAGCATTTT.

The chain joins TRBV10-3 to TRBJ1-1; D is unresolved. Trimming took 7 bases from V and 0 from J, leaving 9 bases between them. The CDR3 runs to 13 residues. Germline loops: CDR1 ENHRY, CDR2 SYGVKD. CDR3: CAITGGLNTEAFF. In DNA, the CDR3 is TGTGCCATCACTGGCGGATTGAACACTGAAGCTTTCTTT.